These 16 T cell receptor beta chains share one sample of origin, sequenced in a study of blood T cell repertoires in COVID-19. TCRdb's table, derived via immunoSEQ multiplex PCR, lists solely in-frame clones and lacks some. The table lists approximately 230,000 clones, around 88% of them singletons. The sequenced sample was peripheral blood. The source of these receptors is an elderly man with acute or convalescent COVID-19.

The V call is TRBV19, the J call TRBJ2-7; TRBD1 matches at 8 bases. This CDR3 spans 17 amino acids. The ends lost 4 bases at V and 2 bases at J; junction bases unmatched: 13. The germline V gene has CDR1 LNHDA and CDR2 SQIVND (reference sequence). CDR3 amino acids: CASSTTAGTGPTYEQYF. For the CDR3, the DNA is TGTGCCAGTAGTACAACAGCCGGGACAGGACCTACCTACGAGCAGTACTTC.

The chain couples TRBV7-2 to TRBJ1-2, with 7 positions matching TRBD1. Germline V gives CDR1 SGHTA, CDR2 FQGNSA. The junction had 5 bases not matched to a gene; V was cut back by 6 bases and J by 4 bases. There are 13 residues in the CDR3. CDR3 DNA sequence: TGTGCCAGCAGTTCGGGACAGTTCTATGGCTACACCTTC. It encodes CASSSGQFYGYTF.

This rearrangement joins TRBV3-1 (or the pseudogene TRBV3-2) to TRBJ1-6; D may be TRBD1 (6 bases). CDR3 size: 19 residues. With 2 bases removed from V and 10 bases from J, the gap between germline ends came to 27 bases. CDR1 LGHDT and CDR2 YNNKEL come from the germline V gene (reference sequence). The CDR3 is CASSQSLRRQGEGTSPLHF. CDR3 nucleotide sequence: TGTGCCAGCAGCCAATCCTTGAGGAGGCAGGGAGAGGGGACATCACCCCTCCACTTT.

This clone was picked up a small number of times. The chain links TRBV3-1 (or the pseudogene TRBV3-2) to TRBJ2-2; maybe TRBD2 (5 bases). CDR3 length equals 16 residues. The germline V gene encodes CDR1 LGHDT and CDR2 YNNKEL (reference sequence). V lost 4 bases, J lost 4 bases, and 16 bases lay in between. CDR3 residues: CASSLYLTEGTGELFF. The CDR3 region has the DNA TGTGCCAGCAGCCTCTACCTGACCGAGGGCACCGGGGAGCTGTTTTTT.

This clone has only one observation. The V and J genes are TRBV5-1 and TRBJ2-5; 9 positions agree with TRBD2. The CDR3 consists of 15 residues. CDR1 SGHRS and CDR2 YFSETQ come from the germline V gene. Trimming took 8 bases from V and 5 from J; bases not matched to a gene: 13. In nucleotides, the CDR3 is TGCGCCAGTTTCCTTAGCGGGGGTGAGTGGGAGACCCAGTACTTC. Protein: CASFLSGGEWETQYF.

This clone appeared once. The sample contains more than one DNA sequence encoding this CDR3. The chain has TRBV18 and TRBJ2-2; D call uncertain. The germline gives CDR1 KGHSH, CDR2 LQKENI. The CDR3 has 12 amino acids. Between the trimmed V and J ends, which lost 2 bases and 6 bases, there was a span of 4 bases. CDR3 DNA: TGTGCCAGCTCACCAACACCCGGGGAGCTGTTTTTT. Its translation is CASSPTPGELFF.

The V gene is TRBV5-4, the J gene TRBJ1-1, with no clear D. Trimming took off 2 bases at V and 3 bases at J, with 11 bases between the two ends. Per the germline V gene, CDR1 is SGHNT and CDR2 is YYREEE (reference sequence). This CDR3 is built from 14 residues. The DNA of the CDR3 is TGTGCCAGCAGCTTTGGGAGATCGGACACTGAAGCTTTCTTT. Its protein is CASSFGRSDTEAFF.

The V and J genes are TRBV11-2 and TRBJ2-3, with 10 bases lining up with TRBD2. Trimming removed 4 bases from V and 2 bases from J; junction bases left unmatched: 6. This CDR3 comprises 16 residues. Germline assignment: CDR1 SGHAT and CDR2 FQNNGV. The CDR3 DNA follows: TGTGCCAGCAGCTCATGGACTAGCGGACTCACAGATACGCAGTATTTT. Translating it yields CASSSWTSGLTDTQYF. Based on the CDR3 plus reference TRBV11-2 and TRBJ2-3, the full variable domain is EAGVAQSPRYKIIEKRQSVAFWCNPISGHATLYWYQQILGQGPKLLIQFQNNGVVDDSQLPKDRFSAERLKGVDSTLKIQPAKLEDSAVYLCASSSWTSGLTDTQYFGPGTRLTVL.

This chain links TRBV11-2 with TRBJ2-1, with a tentative D call TRBD2 (6 bases). The germline CDR1 and CDR2 sequences are SGHAT and FQNNGV. The ends were cut back, 4 bases at V and 0 bases at J, with 7 bases in the middle. This CDR3 has 14 amino acids. CDR3 sequence: CASSSGGSYNEQFF. Here the CDR3 DNA reads TGTGCCAGCAGCTCCGGGGGCTCCTACAATGAGCAGTTCTTC.

V and J are TRBV19 and TRBJ1-5; 11 bases map to TRBD1. The trim removed 5 bases at V and 7 bases at J, leaving 4 bases unmatched. The CDR3 sequence is 14 residues long. The germline gives CDR1 LNHDA, CDR2 SQIVND (reference sequence). CDR3 DNA sequence: TGTGCCAGTAGTCGGGACAGGGGGGACCAGCCCCAGCATTTT. It encodes CASSRDRGDQPQHF.

The rearrangement links TRBV28 to TRBJ1-5, with 9 bases aligning to TRBD1. The ends lost 6 bases at V and 7 bases at J; junction bases unmatched: 10. The CDR3 runs to 15 residues. Germline values: CDR1 MDHEN, CDR2 SYDVKM. CDR3 loop: CASSDTGGGQQPQHF. Written as DNA, the CDR3 is TGTGCCAGCAGCGATACAGGGGGCGGTCAACAGCCCCAGCATTTT.

The rearrangement links TRBV28 to TRBJ2-7; perhaps TRBD2 as D (7 bases). Germline-derived CDR1 and CDR2 are MDHEN and SYDVKM. Trimming took off 2 bases at V and 5 bases at J, with 16 bases between the two ends. This CDR3 is built from 15 residues. CDR3 sequence reads: CASSLGGARVHEQYF. The CDR3 DNA reads as TGTGCCAGCAGTTTAGGGGGGGCGAGGGTACACGAGCAGTACTTC. The whole variable domain, filled in from reference TRBV28 and TRBJ2-7, reads DVKVTQSSRYLVKRTGEKVFLECVQDMDHENMFWYRQDPGLGLRLIYFSYDVKMKEKGDIPEGYSVSREKKERFSLILESASTNQTSMYLCASSLGGARVHEQYFGPGTRLTVT.

V is TRBV2 and J is TRBJ2-7; 14 bases agree with TRBD2. This CDR3 region has 15 residues. Germline V gives CDR1 SNHLY, CDR2 FYNNEI. Germline trimming cut 7 bases from V and 6 bases from J; bases unmatched to any gene: 8. The CDR3 spells CASTSEGLAGVEQYF. The CDR3 coding sequence is TGTGCCAGCACCTCCGAGGGACTAGCGGGAGTCGAGCAGTACTTC.

This clone was seen a handful of times. The chain carries TRBV24-1 and TRBJ1-5, with 9 bases matching TRBD1. The germline CDR1 and CDR2 sequences are KGHDR and SFDVKD. This CDR3 is 18 amino acids long. V was clipped by 9 bases and J by 3 bases; unmatched bases: 17. The CDR3 DNA reads TGTGCCACCCATTTCGAAGTGGCGGGACAGGGCCCCAATCAGCCCCAGCATTTT. Residues: CATHFEVAGQGPNQPQHF.

V and J are TRBV5-1 and TRBJ2-5; TRBD1 agrees at 9 bases. V lost 0 bases, J lost 6 bases, and 9 bases stayed unmatched. Germline V gene data show CDR1 as SGHRS and CDR2 as YFSETQ. The CDR3 is 16 residues long. This CDR3 is CASSLGLGTGFKTQYF. DNA for the CDR3: TGCGCCAGCAGCTTGGGACTGGGGACAGGGTTCAAGACCCAGTACTTC. Supplemented by reference TRBV5-1 and TRBJ2-5, the full variable domain reads KAGVTQTPRYLIKTRGQQVTLSCSPISGHRSVSWYQQTPGQGLQFLFEYFSETQRNKGNFPGRFSGRQFSNSRSEMNVSTLELGDSALYLCASSLGLGTGFKTQYFGPGTRLLVL.

The V gene is TRBV29-1, the J gene TRBJ2-7, with 13 bases matching TRBD2. Per germline, CDR1 SQVTM and CDR2 ANQGSEA. J gave up 7 bases and V 5 bases, and 8 bases lay outside the gene matches. CDR3 size: 14 residues. For the CDR3, the DNA is TGCAGCGTTACTAGCGGGAGGGCCCCCCGGGAGCAGTACTTC. Translation gives CSVTSGRAPREQYF.